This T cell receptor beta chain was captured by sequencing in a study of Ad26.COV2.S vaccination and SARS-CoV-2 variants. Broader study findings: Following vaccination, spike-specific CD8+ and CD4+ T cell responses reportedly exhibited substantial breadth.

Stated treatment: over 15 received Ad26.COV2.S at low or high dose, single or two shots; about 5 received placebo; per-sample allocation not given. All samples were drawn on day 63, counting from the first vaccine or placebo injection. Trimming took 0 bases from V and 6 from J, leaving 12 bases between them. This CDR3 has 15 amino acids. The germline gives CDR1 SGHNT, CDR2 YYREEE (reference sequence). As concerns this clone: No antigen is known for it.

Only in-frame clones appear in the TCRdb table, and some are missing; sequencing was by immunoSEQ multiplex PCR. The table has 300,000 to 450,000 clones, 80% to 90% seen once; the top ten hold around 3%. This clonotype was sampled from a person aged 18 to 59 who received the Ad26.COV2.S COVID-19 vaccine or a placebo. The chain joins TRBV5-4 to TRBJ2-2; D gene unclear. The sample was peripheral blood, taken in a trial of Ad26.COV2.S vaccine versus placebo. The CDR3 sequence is CASSLAPEVAGELFF. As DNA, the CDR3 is TGTGCCAGCAGCTTGGCCCCTGAGGTGGCCGGGGAGCTGTTTTTT.